This T cell receptor (beta chain) was recorded in a study of T cell responses to AZD1222 COVID-19 vaccine. The study's findings and limits: The study sampled repertoires only after the peak T cell response. Spike-specific TCR breadth and depth went up after people got two AZD1222 doses. Dominant at 160-218 and 743-854, vaccine-associated CD4 TCRs also spanned spike. Nearly half of spike-specific TCRs reportedly go after variant regions that carry no mutations.

As for this clone: The antigen is not known.

Clones were sequenced by immunoSEQ multiplex PCR, and TCRdb holds only the in-frame ones, with some missing. Here the sample spans 100,000 or so clones, 70% to 90% being singletons. The CDR3 runs 13 residues. The germline CDR1 and CDR2 sequences are LGHDT and YNNKEL (reference sequence). V was clipped by 7 bases and J by 4 bases, with 13 bases between them. This chain uses TRBV3-1 (or the pseudogene TRBV3-2) with TRBJ2-5; D unclear. The sample in question was peripheral blood, obtained on day 0 of AZD1222 vaccination. This TCR derives from an adult in good health. The CDR3 is CASTNQDRETQYF. The CDR3 DNA follows: TGTGCCAGCACGAATCAGGATCGAGAGACCCAGTACTTC.